The rows below give T cell receptor beta chains drawn from one sample of a study of cytomegalovirus exposure and HLA in healthy donors. Clones were read by immunoSEQ multiplex PCR, and TCRdb kept only the in-frame ones, dropping some. The table shows 95,000 to 100,000 clones, with 65% to 80% occurring only once. Source material: PBMCs. The receptors were sampled from a man between 45 and 60 years old in good health and CMV-seronegative. Each CDR3 is given without its conserved first and last residue.

v_gene	j_gene	CDR3aa
TRBV5-1	TRBJ2-7	ASSLGHGDEQY
TRBV5-1	TRBJ1-1	ASSLAGQGGTEAF
TRBV27	TRBJ2-1	ASSSGEGEQF
TRBV30	TRBJ1-2	AWSVPQGQPGYGYT
TRBV19	TRBJ1-2	ASSNHFGTGTYGYT
TRBV6-5	TRBJ1-1	ASSRGTATEAF
TRBV11-2	TRBJ2-5	ASSLVGRLQETQY
TRBV6-5	TRBJ2-3	ASRLGTRLTDTQY
TRBV2	TRBJ1-2	ASSEDSYGYT
TRBV19	TRBJ2-2	ASSIRRDTGELF
TRBV6-5	TRBJ1-4	ASSYSSLANEKLF
TRBV7-9	TRBJ2-2	ASSLAFIRDSNTGELF
TRBV2	TRBJ1-5	ASRSGQGNQPQH